These 22 T cell receptor beta chains share one sample of origin, sequenced in a study of blood T cell repertoires in COVID-19. The repertoire was sequenced with immunoSEQ multiplex PCR; TCRdb's copy has only in-frame clones and lacks some. The data show about 260,000 clones, around 89% seen once. Material for sequencing was PBMCs or T cells enriched from blood (not recorded which). All receptors derive from a woman aged 45-65 years who had recovered from COVID-19.

This chain links TRBV28 with TRBJ1-1; maybe TRBD1 (5 bases). In germline, CDR1 is MDHEN, CDR2 SYDVKM. The V and J ends lost 8 bases and 10 bases respectively, with 14 bases between them. The CDR3 totals 11 residues. CDR3 sequence reads: CASQASRAAFF. Here the CDR3 DNA reads TGTGCCAGCCAAGCCAGCAGGGCAGCTTTCTTT.

About this clone itself: The same CDR3 arises from other DNA sequences in this sample as well. The rearrangement joins TRBV6-5 to TRBJ1-4; D ambiguous. V was pared by 6 bases and J by 8 bases, with 7 bases between. The CDR3 runs 11 residues. Germline CDR1 is MNHEY and CDR2 is SVGAGI. The CDR3 coding sequence is TGTGCCAGCAGGGGAGGGGAAAAACTGTTTTTT. Its translation is CASRGGEKLFF.

The chain combines TRBV7-2 with TRBJ1-1, with D possibly TRBD1 on 6 matching bases. CDR3 size: 19 residues. Germline V lookup: CDR1 SGHTA, CDR2 FQGNSA. With 5 bases removed from V and 3 bases from J, the gap between germline ends came to 28 bases. The CDR3 reads CASSRIISRGLLSDTEAFF. DNA for the CDR3: TGTGCCAGCAGCCGTATTATTAGCAGGGGCCTCCTCAGCGACACTGAAGCTTTCTTT.

This chain joins TRBV30 and TRBJ1-2; tentative D call: TRBD1 (5 bases). This CDR3 has 13 residues. Trimming stripped 3 bases from V and 1 base from J, with 9 bases between. CDR1 GTSNPN and CDR2 SVGIG come from the germline V gene (reference sequence). CDR3 bases: TGTGCCTGGAGGTCCGACAGTAACTATGGCTACACCTTC. It is translated as CAWRSDSNYGYTF.

This CDR3 reads CAISGRTGTYEQYF. The CDR3 region has the DNA TGTGCCATCAGTGGGAGGACAGGGACCTACGAGCAGTACTTC. The V call is TRBV10-3, the J call TRBJ2-7, with 8 bases identical to TRBD1. The CDR3 is 14 amino acids. V lost 4 bases to trimming and J lost 2 bases; unmatched junction nucleotides: 4. From germline, CDR1 is ENHRY and CDR2 SYGVKD.

This chain links TRBV28 with TRBJ2-3; tentative D call: TRBD2 (6 bases). Per the germline V gene, CDR1 is MDHEN and CDR2 is SYDVKM. Between the trimmed V and J ends, which lost 8 bases and 2 bases, there was a span of 20 bases. There are 16 residues in the CDR3. This CDR3 reads CASALDGSALTDTQYF. The CDR3 nucleotides are TGTGCCAGCGCTCTAGACGGGAGCGCTCTCACAGATACGCAGTATTTT.

This clone occurred a few times. The rearrangement links TRBV7-2 to TRBJ1-1, with 8 positions matching TRBD1. Germline CDR1 is SGHTA and CDR2 is FQGNSA. The J segment lost 1 base and the V segment lost 4 bases, leaving 5 bases of the junction unmatched. The CDR3 has 15 amino acids. The CDR3 nucleotides are TGTGCCAGCAGCTCGCAGGGGGCCTGGAACACTGAAGCTTTCTTT. Its translation is CASSSQGAWNTEAFF.

V is TRBV20-1 and J is TRBJ1-2; tentatively, D is TRBD1 (6 bases). Germline CDR1 reads DFQATT; CDR2 reads SNEGSKA (reference sequence). V was trimmed by 3 bases and J by 4 bases, leaving 24 bases between them. The CDR3 runs to 17 residues. The CDR3 region has the DNA TGCAGTGCTAGTCATCGGGGGGCAGCTTCGATTCCCTATGGCTACACCTTC. Protein sequence: CSASHRGAASIPYGYTF.

The chain employs TRBV3-1 (or the pseudogene TRBV3-2) and TRBJ2-5; 10 positions match TRBD2. V shed 2 bases, J shed 5 bases, and the junction held 8 bases outside the gene matches. From germline, CDR1 is LGHDT and CDR2 YNNKEL (reference sequence). The CDR3 extends over 16 amino acids. This CDR3 is CASSQLASGRGETQYF. The CDR3 DNA reads TGTGCCAGCAGCCAACTTGCTAGCGGGAGAGGGGAGACCCAGTACTTC.

The count of this clone is one. The rearrangement uses TRBV4-3 and TRBJ1-1; 7 nucleotides line up with TRBD1. Germline V lookup: CDR1 LGHNA, CDR2 YSLEER. V gave up 0 bases and J gave up 4 bases; unmatched junction bases: 5. CDR3 length: 15 amino acids. CDR3 DNA sequence: TGCGCCAGCAGCCAAGATCGAAGGGGGCCCACTGAAGCTTTCTTT. Protein sequence: CASSQDRRGPTEAFF.

This chain links TRBV27 with TRBJ2-1; D gene ambiguous. V was pared by 0 bases and J by 3 bases, with 15 bases between. The CDR3 has 17 amino acids. CDR1 MNHEY and CDR2 SMNVEV come from the germline V gene (reference sequence). CDR3 loop: CASSLSIIGGNYNEQFF. CDR3 DNA: TGTGCCAGCAGTTTATCAATTATAGGCGGAAACTACAATGAGCAGTTCTTC.

There are a few counts of this clone. The CDR3 region has the DNA TGTGCCAGCAGGCAGACTGGTTCTCAGCCCCAGCATTTT. Translating gives CASRQTGSQPQHF. The chain carries TRBV2 and TRBJ1-5; no clear D gene. CDR3 length: 13 residues. Germline CDR1 reads SNHLY; CDR2 reads FYNNEI. The V and J ends lost 6 bases and 6 bases respectively, with 12 bases between them.

The chain joins TRBV27 to TRBJ1-1; 10 bases are a match to TRBD1. Germline values: CDR1 MNHEY, CDR2 SMNVEV (reference sequence). The CDR3 contains 15 residues. V shed 5 bases and J 6 bases; nucleotides not matched to a gene: 9. This CDR3 reads CASSPRQGAGPEAFF. DNA of the CDR3: TGTGCCAGCAGTCCCCGACAGGGGGCCGGACCTGAAGCTTTCTTT.

This chain connects TRBV5-1 to TRBJ2-7; TRBD1 agrees at 7 bases. Germline values: CDR1 SGHRS, CDR2 YFSETQ. The CDR3 loop spans 14 amino acids. With 4 bases clipped from V and 2 bases from J, the junction kept 6 bases outside the gene matches. CDR3 protein: CASSLQGKTYEQYF. CDR3 bases: TGCGCCAGCAGCCTACAGGGGAAGACCTACGAGCAGTACTTC.

The chain carries TRBV15 and TRBJ2-6, with 10 bases that match TRBD1. The CDR3 spans 17 residues. The V and J ends lost 3 bases and 2 bases, in that order; junction bases with no gene match: 4. Germline-derived CDR1 and CDR2 are LNHNV and YYDKDF (reference sequence). The CDR3 spells CATSRGQGKPGANVLTF. The CDR3 bases are TGTGCCACCAGCAGGGGACAGGGGAAACCTGGGGCCAACGTCCTGACTTTC.

This chain uses TRBV4-1 with TRBJ1-4, with D unclear. Per the germline V gene, CDR1 is MGHRA and CDR2 is YSYEKL. The germline V and J ends were trimmed by 2 bases and 8 bases, with 6 bases remaining between them. The CDR3 is 12 amino acids. The CDR3 DNA reads as TGCGCCAGCAGCCAAACTGCCGAAAAACTGTTTTTT. This encodes CASSQTAEKLFF.

The CDR3 spells CASSLVQGSDGELFF. The DNA of the CDR3 is TGCGCCAGCAGCTTGGTACAGGGGTCCGACGGGGAGCTGTTTTTT. The chain carries TRBV5-1 and TRBJ2-2; TRBD1 agrees at 7 bases. Germline loops: CDR1 SGHRS, CDR2 YFSETQ. This CDR3 has 15 residues. The junction had 6 bases not matched to a gene; V was cut back by 0 bases and J by 7 bases. Variable domain in full (rest from reference TRBV5-1 and TRBJ2-2): KAGVTQTPRYLIKTRGQQVTLSCSPISGHRSVSWYQQTPGQGLQFLFEYFSETQRNKGNFPGRFSGRQFSNSRSEMNVSTLELGDSALYLCASSLVQGSDGELFFGEGSRLTVL.

This chain joins TRBV27 and TRBJ2-1, with 7 bases fitting TRBD2. The ends lost 5 bases at V and 4 bases at J; junction bases unmatched: 17. CDR1 is MNHEY, CDR2 SMNVEV, per germline (reference sequence). The CDR3 runs to 18 residues. The CDR3 DNA sequence: TGTGCCAGCAGTCCTGCCCGGGCGGGAGCGCGAGAATACAATGAGCAGTTCTTC. Amino acid sequence: CASSPARAGAREYNEQFF.

The CDR3, as DNA: TGCGCCAGCAGTGGACAGACGAACACCGGGGAGCTGTTTTTT. Translation: CASSGQTNTGELFF. The rearrangement uses TRBV10-1 and TRBJ2-2, with D possibly being TRBD1 (5 bases). V was shortened by 4 bases and J by 0 bases, with 6 bases between the two germline ends. This CDR3 has 14 amino acids. From germline, CDR1 is WNHNN and CDR2 SYGVQD (reference sequence).

V and J are TRBV7-3 and TRBJ1-1; a possible D gene is TRBD1 (6 bases). CDR1 and CDR2 (germline): SGHTA, FQGTGA. Trimming took off 1 base at V and 3 bases at J, with 12 bases between the two ends. The CDR3 is 15 amino acids. The CDR3 here is CASSLNGGAYTEAFF. CDR3 nucleotides: TGTGCCAGCAGCTTAAATGGGGGGGCATACACTGAAGCTTTCTTT.

This rearrangement joins TRBV5-8 to TRBJ2-2; TRBD1 matches 10 bases. The CDR3 is made up of 15 amino acids. The germline V gene has CDR1 SGHTS and CDR2 YDEGEE. The trim removed 4 bases at V and 6 bases at J, leaving 6 bases unmatched. The DNA for the CDR3 is TGTGCCAGCAGCGCCGGGACAGGGGATGCCGGGGAGCTGTTTTTT. Translation gives CASSAGTGDAGELFF.

V and J are TRBV6-5 and TRBJ2-5; TRBD2 matches at 8 bases. V lost 6 bases and J lost 4; bases outside the gene matches: 4. CDR3 length: 13 amino acids. CDR1 is MNHEY and CDR2 is SVGAGI in the germline V gene. The CDR3 spells CASRSGRAETQYF. The CDR3 DNA reads as TGTGCCAGCAGGAGCGGGAGAGCAGAGACCCAGTACTTC.